This TCR beta chain was captured by sequencing in a study of shared T cell receptors in the human thymus (dated by TCRdb to about 2021). Concerning the study at large: The study investigated the way shared, self-reactive T-cell receptor alpha chains are produced in the human thymus.

In the case of this clone: The target of this receptor is not known. One base away there is no much larger clone; base qualities are not given.

CDR1 and CDR2 are read off the germline V gene as MNHGY and SAAAGT. Trimming takes 7 bases from V and 7 bases from J, and the germline ends sit 16 bases apart. The cysteine opens and the phenylalanine closes a CDR3 of 14 amino acids. The kept DNA is CDR3 alone, 42 bases in frame from the first base. Library method: the immunoSEQ multiplex PCR assay. Entries here come from immuneACCESS through TCRdb and include only in-frame sequences with V and J called. Some clones fail to appear in such tables; in the studies checked, an unresolved V gene covers under half of the shortfall, and the cause of the remainder is unknown. Counted in this sample were hundreds of thousands of clones; about 84% of them appeared once. Approximately 0.013% of the sample belongs to the ten largest clones. These data also formed part of another study, on human thymus T cells. Drawing on the second study: The donors were immunologically healthy infants in Finland who had open corrective cardiac surgery for congenital heart defects. Thymus tissue was obtained as surgical resects removed during corrective cardiac surgery. Both the thymic and the peripheral blood repertoires appeared to show biased V and J gene segment usage. According to the related research, thymic TCR repertoires were highly overlapping among unrelated individuals. The study described the TCR alpha and beta repertoires in under ten infant thymus samples and a handful of matching peripheral blood samples. The cohort included several male and a couple of female infants, with donor ages spanning 7 to 244 days. Thymocytes were freed from the tissue by mechanical means and kept at -70 degrees C as pellets of roughly 8.5-31 million cells. Genomic DNA was extracted from frozen cell pellets with a QIAsymphony instrument. TCRB and TCRAD loci were amplified from a standardized quantity of quality-controlled genomic DNA using the immunoSEQ multiplex PCR assay. The amplicons covered the V(D)J region and were long enough to include the CDR3 and to identify the V and J genes. Amplicon sequencing was performed on an Illumina platform through the commercial immunoSEQ service. Primer bias and sequencing errors were corrected as previously described, and TCRAD and TCRB definitions were based on the IMGT database. Analysis of the repertoires was done with immunoSEQ Analyzer 3.0 and VDJTools and included basic statistics, V/J segment usage, diversity estimates, rarefaction and pairwise overlap. Chao1, ChaoE, Efron-Thisted, Shannon and inverse Simpson indices were used to estimate diversity, which was also estimated on datasets down-sampled to the smallest sample. Repertoire overlap used strict matching of CDR3 nucleotide sequence, V gene and J gene, with Jaccard-based multidimensional scaling clustering. Thymus samples yielded on average around 810,000 unique TCRB clonotypes, compared with some 89,000 from blood samples.

The TCR sequence derives from a boy under two years old with a congenital heart defect. Donor details come from another sample of the same person, matched by shared clones. The sequenced material came from thymocytes. This chain is built from TRBV6-8 and TRBJ2-2; possibly the D gene is TRBD2, per 5 matching bases. The CDR3: CASTRLTGIGELFF. The bases read TGTGCCAGCACAAGGCTAACGGGAATCGGGGAGCTGTTTTTT.